Following are 32 T cell receptor beta chains from one sample sequenced in a study of brain metastases from non-small cell lung cancer. Produced via immunoSEQ multiplex PCR; TCRdb's table is partial and in-frame only. The data hold a few thousand clones, with over 80% observed a single time. The sample comprised primary lung tumor tissue. These receptors were collected from a donor aged 40 or over with non-small cell lung cancer.

As concerns this clone: Other DNA sequences within the sample encode an identical CDR3. This chain joins TRBV19 and TRBJ2-7; D is possibly TRBD1 (5 bases). This CDR3 spans 17 amino acids. Trimming left V 0 bases short and J 7 bases short, with 22 bases between. In germline, CDR1 is LNHDA, CDR2 SQIVND (reference sequence). DNA of the CDR3: TGTGCCAGTAGTATAGAGCCCCCGCTCCTGGGGCCGTATGAGCAGTACTTC. It codes for CASSIEPPLLGPYEQYF.

The rearrangement joins TRBV6-2 or TRBV6-3 to TRBJ1-1, with TRBD1 as a possible D gene (6 bases). This CDR3 is built from 14 residues. Trimming removed 2 bases at V and 4 bases at J, with 11 bases between. The germline gives CDR1 MNHEY, CDR2 SVGEGT. The CDR3 bases are TGTGCCAGCAGTTACCAACAGGGAATCACTGAAGCTTTCTTT. Translation gives CASSYQQGITEAFF.

The V and J genes are TRBV24-1 and TRBJ2-3, with D possibly matching TRBD2 (7 bases). Germline V gene sequence: CDR1 KGHDR, CDR2 SFDVKD. Deletions cut 4 bases from V and 0 bases from J, with 10 bases between. This CDR3 is 15 amino acids long. The CDR3 DNA sequence: TGTGCCACCAGTGAACGGGGGGCTAGCACAGATACGCAGTATTTT. It is translated as CATSERGASTDTQYF.

The chain is built from TRBV5-6 and TRBJ2-7, with D possibly TRBD2 on 5 matching bases. The CDR3 sequence is 9 residues long. V was clipped by 10 bases and J by 7 bases, with 9 bases between them. Germline V lookup: CDR1 SGHDT, CDR2 YYEEEE. This CDR3 is CAPRREQYF. The CDR3 bases are TGTGCCCCACGGAGGGAGCAGTACTTC. The variable domain in full, with the rest retrieved from reference TRBV5-6 and TRBJ2-7, is DAGVTQSPTHLIKTRGQQVTLRCSPKSGHDTVSWYQQALGQGPQFIFQYYEEEERQRGNFPDRFSGHQFPNYSSELNVNALLLGDSALYLCAPRREQYFGPGTRLTVT.

This clone was counted a few times. The rearrangement joins TRBV7-2 to TRBJ2-7; no firm D call. The CDR3 has 15 amino acids. Germline V gene sequence: CDR1 SGHTA, CDR2 FQGNSA. The V and J ends lost 1 base and 3 bases respectively, with 13 bases between them. This CDR3 is CASSLGGSLIYEQYF. CDR3 coding DNA: TGTGCCAGCAGCTTAGGAGGATCCCTTATCTACGAGCAGTACTTC.

J is TRBJ1-5 and V is TRBV19; D remains unclear. The germline V and J ends were trimmed by 3 bases and 1 base, with 10 bases remaining between them. Germline V gene lookup returns CDR1 LNHDA and CDR2 SQIVND (reference sequence). CDR3 size: 15 residues. CDR3 loop: CASSMGNRSNQPQHF. CDR3 DNA: TGTGCCAGTAGTATGGGGAACCGGAGCAATCAGCCCCAGCATTTT.

This rearrangement joins TRBV5-1 to TRBJ1-2; possible D gene TRBD1, 6 bases. CDR3 length: 14 amino acids. The V end lost 4 bases, the J end lost 3 bases, and 13 bases lay between the germline ends. Germline V gene sequence: CDR1 SGHRS, CDR2 YFSETQ. In DNA form, the CDR3 reads TGCGCCAGCAGCGCGGACAGTACCGACTATGGCTACACCTTC. Translating gives CASSADSTDYGYTF.

CDR3 residues: CASSQDFGTNTAYGYTF. CDR3 bases: TGTGCCAGCAGCCAAGATTTTGGGACAAATACCGCTTATGGCTACACCTTC. The chain has TRBV4-2 and TRBJ1-2; possibly TRBD1 for D (6 bases). The V gene's germline CDR1 is LGHNA and CDR2 YNFKEQ. The length of the CDR3 is 17 residues. V lost 0 bases to trimming and J lost 5 bases, with 19 bases between them.

V and J are TRBV12-3 or TRBV12-4 and TRBJ1-2; no reliable D call. The ends were cut back, 5 bases at V and 5 bases at J, with 6 bases in the middle. CDR3 size: 11 residues. The CDR3 sequence: CASSRGYGYTF. In DNA, the CDR3 is TGTGCCAGCAGTAGAGGTTATGGCTACACCTTC.

In its sample, this clone ranks as large. The chain joins TRBV27 to TRBJ1-1; no clear D gene. Trimming cost V 2 bases and J 5 bases, with 15 bases left between them. In germline, CDR1 is MNHEY, CDR2 SMNVEV (reference sequence). The CDR3 runs 15 residues. The CDR3 DNA sequence: TGTGCCAGCAGTTTACGGATAGGAGGGAGGACTGAAGCTTTCTTT. This sequence encodes CASSLRIGGRTEAFF.

The V call is TRBV6-4, the J call TRBJ2-5; the D is unclear. Germline V gene data show CDR1 as MRHNA and CDR2 as SNTAGT. Trimming shortened V by 5 bases and J by 2 bases, and 9 bases separated the two germline ends. The CDR3 runs to 13 residues. This CDR3 is CASSRQLQETQYF. CDR3 DNA sequence: TGTGCCAGCAGTCGGCAGCTTCAAGAGACCCAGTACTTC.

The gene calls are TRBV9 and TRBJ1-1; D is perhaps TRBD1 (5 bases). Germline V CDR1 and CDR2: SGDLS, YYNGEE. The CDR3 totals 15 residues. The V and J ends lost 2 bases and 4 bases respectively, with 15 bases between them. The CDR3 is CASSVSGIRGTEAFF. The CDR3 DNA is TGTGCCAGCAGCGTCTCAGGGATCCGGGGCACTGAAGCTTTCTTT. Drawing the rest from reference TRBV9 and TRBJ1-1, the complete variable domain is DSGVTQTPKHLITATGQRVTLRCSPRSGDLSVYWYQQSLDQGLQFLIQYYNGEERAKGNILERFSAQQFPDLHSELNLSSLELGDSALYFCASSVSGIRGTEAFFGQGTRLTVV.

V gene TRBV30 combines with J gene TRBJ2-7; unclear D gene. Deletions cut 0 bases from V and 1 base from J, with 7 bases between. The CDR3 has 13 amino acids. From germline, CDR1 is GTSNPN and CDR2 SVGIG (reference sequence). This CDR3 is CAWSVKGSYEQYF. In DNA form, the CDR3 reads TGTGCCTGGAGTGTAAAGGGTTCCTACGAGCAGTACTTC.

As concerns this clone: Distinct nucleotide sequences in the sample also encode this CDR3. The rearrangement joins TRBV2 to TRBJ1-4; D not resolved. There are 15 residues in the CDR3. V shed 2 bases and J shed 0 bases, with 7 bases lying between them. The V gene's germline CDR1 is SNHLY and CDR2 FYNNEI. In DNA form, the CDR3 reads TGTGCCAGCAGTGAAACAGCCGCAACTAATGAAAAACTGTTTTTT. This translates into CASSETAATNEKLFF.

The V gene is TRBV5-6, the J gene TRBJ1-2; 9 positions agree with TRBD1. The V gene's germline CDR1 is SGHDT and CDR2 YYEEEE. V lost 4 bases, J lost 6 bases, and 16 bases stayed unmatched. The CDR3 has 17 residues. The DNA of the CDR3 is TGTGCCAGCAGCCTTCTCTCAGGGACAGGGATAATTCATGGCTACACCTTC. Translated: CASSLLSGTGIIHGYTF.

This clone has a handful of counts. The chain uses TRBV5-4 and TRBJ1-1; D not resolved. CDR1 and CDR2 from the germline V gene are SGHNT and YYREEE (reference sequence). CDR3 length: 15 amino acids. With 0 bases removed from V and 0 bases from J, the gap between germline ends came to 9 bases. The CDR3 sequence: CASSLAERLNTEAFF. CDR3 DNA: TGTGCCAGCAGCTTGGCGGAGAGGTTGAACACTGAAGCTTTCTTT.

This chain connects TRBV6-5 to TRBJ1-2; D unresolved. This CDR3 is 13 amino acids long. Trimming removed 5 bases from V and 4 bases from J, with 11 bases in between. In germline, CDR1 is MNHEY, CDR2 SVGAGI. The CDR3 nucleotides are TGTGCCAGCAGTCCTACAAGTAGCTATGGCTACACCTTC. This gives the protein CASSPTSSYGYTF.

V gene TRBV6-6 combines with J gene TRBJ1-5; 7 bases line up with TRBD1. The CDR3 runs 13 residues. Germline CDR1 MNHNY, CDR2 SVGAGI (reference sequence). Germline trimming cut 5 bases from V and 5 bases from J; bases unmatched to any gene: 3. The CDR3, as DNA: TGTGCCAGCAGTCGACAGGGTGATCAGCCCCAGCATTTT. Protein product: CASSRQGDQPQHF.

This chain links TRBV6-1 with TRBJ1-1; D may be TRBD1 (5 bases). Trimming left V 3 bases short and J 4 bases short, with 18 bases between. This CDR3 has 16 residues. Germline CDR1 MNHNS, CDR2 SASEGT. CDR3 protein: CASSEGGAGFGTEAFF. CDR3 DNA: TGTGCCAGCAGTGAGGGGGGAGCAGGGTTCGGCACTGAAGCTTTCTTT.

The chain recombines TRBV29-1 with TRBJ1-3; D call uncertain. The CDR3 has 13 amino acids. Germline V lookup: CDR1 SQVTM, CDR2 ANQGSEA. V gave up 4 bases and J gave up 4 bases, with 11 bases separating them. This chain's CDR3 is CSVGQAEGNTIYF. In DNA form, the CDR3 reads TGCAGCGTTGGTCAGGCCGAAGGAAACACCATATATTTT. Based on the CDR3 plus reference TRBV29-1 and TRBJ1-3, the full variable domain is SAVISQKPSRDICQRGTSLTIQCQVDSQVTMMFWYRQQPGQSLTLIATANQGSEATYESGFVIDKFPISRPNLTFSTLTVSNMSPEDSSIYLCSVGQAEGNTIYFGEGSWLTVV.

Worth noting for this clone: This sample includes further DNA sequences coding for the same CDR3. The rearrangement links TRBV7-2 to TRBJ2-5; D may be TRBD1 (5 bases). Germline CDR1 is SGHTA and CDR2 is FQGNSA. Trimming removed 0 bases at V and 4 bases at J, with 9 bases between. The CDR3 extends over 14 amino acids. DNA of the CDR3: TGTGCCAGCAGCTTAGCAGGGGCAGGAGAGACCCAGTACTTC. This sequence encodes CASSLAGAGETQYF.

This chain links TRBV12-3 or TRBV12-4 with TRBJ2-2; D unclear. The CDR3 runs to 11 residues. Between the trimmed V and J ends, which lost 7 bases and 5 bases, there was a span of 5 bases. The CDR3 DNA sequence: TGTGCCAGCATCTCTACCGGGGAGCTGTTTTTT. Residues: CASISTGELFF.

V and J are TRBV6-4 and TRBJ2-7, with 11 nucleotides matching TRBD2. Germline CDR1 and CDR2: MRHNA and SNTAGT. There are 16 residues in the CDR3. With 3 bases clipped from V and 0 bases from J, the junction kept 4 bases outside the gene matches. The CDR3, as DNA: TGTGCCAGCAGTGAATTAGGGACTAGCGGCTCCTACGAGCAGTACTTC. Encoded protein: CASSELGTSGSYEQYF.

This chain connects TRBV19 to TRBJ1-4; no definite D call. The length of the CDR3 is 14 residues. V dropped 6 bases and J dropped 7 bases, with 15 bases sitting between them. Germline lookup yields CDR1 LNHDA and CDR2 SQIVND (reference sequence). CDR3 residues: CASRPQGPTEKLFF. CDR3 nucleotides: TGTGCCAGTAGACCCCAAGGGCCAACTGAAAAACTGTTTTTT.

The rearrangement joins TRBV5-4 to TRBJ1-1; possibly TRBD1 for D (5 bases). Trimming shortened V by 0 bases and J by 7 bases, and 16 bases separated the two germline ends. CDR1 is SGHNT, CDR2 YYREEE, per germline (reference sequence). The length of the CDR3 is 15 residues. The CDR3 sequence is CASSLGAGPNGEAFF. CDR3 nucleotides: TGTGCCAGCAGCTTGGGTGCGGGGCCCAACGGTGAAGCTTTCTTT.

V gene TRBV6-5 combines with J gene TRBJ1-3, with a weak D call TRBD1 (5 bases). CDR1 and CDR2 (germline): MNHEY, SVGAGI. The CDR3 consists of 13 residues. V lost 8 bases and J lost 3, with 11 bases in between. The CDR3 coding sequence is TGTGCCAGCTGCCCTGGGGGTGGAAACACCATATATTTT. It encodes CASCPGGGNTIYF.

The CDR3 nucleotides read TGTGCCTGGAGTGTAAAGGGGCGATCCTACGAGCAGTACTTC. This codes for CAWSVKGRSYEQYF. V is TRBV30 and J is TRBJ2-7; tentative D call: TRBD1 (5 bases). V lost 0 bases to trimming and J lost 1 base, with 10 bases between them. CDR3 length: 14 residues. Germline values: CDR1 GTSNPN, CDR2 SVGIG (reference sequence).

This clone rates as large. V usage is TRBV5-4 and J usage is TRBJ2-7; 9 positions agree with TRBD1. CDR1 is SGHNT, CDR2 YYREEE, per germline (reference sequence). J gave up 6 bases and V 4 bases, and 11 bases lay outside the gene matches. The CDR3 is made up of 15 amino acids. The CDR3 coding sequence is TGTGCCAGCAGCCACGGGACAGGGCCAAAGCGCGAGCAGTACTTC. This codes for CASSHGTGPKREQYF.

The chain joins TRBV6-2 or TRBV6-3 to TRBJ1-5, with D perhaps matching TRBD1 (6 bases). The germline V gene has CDR1 MNHEY and CDR2 SVGEGT. This CDR3 is 15 amino acids long. The V gene lost 8 bases and the J gene lost 0 bases, with 14 bases spanning the gap. CDR3 sequence reads: CASRRGQYSNQPQHF. CDR3 nucleotide sequence: TGTGCCAGCCGCCGGGGGCAGTATAGCAATCAGCCCCAGCATTTT.

A note on this clone: The identical CDR3 is also encoded by other nucleotide sequences in the sample. This chain connects TRBV5-6 to TRBJ2-7; a possible D gene is TRBD1 (6 bases). The CDR3 runs 14 residues. V lost 0 bases and J lost 3, with 10 bases in between. Per germline, CDR1 SGHDT and CDR2 YYEEEE. CDR3 amino acids: CASSLGDRIYEQYF. The DNA of the CDR3 is TGTGCCAGCAGCTTGGGAGACAGGATCTACGAGCAGTACTTC.

This sequence joins TRBV6-5 and TRBJ1-1; D is uncertain. The CDR3 sequence is 14 residues long. Germline CDR1 and CDR2: MNHEY and SVGAGI. Trimming pared 0 bases from V and 2 bases from J, leaving 7 bases between. The DNA for the CDR3 is TGTGCCAGCAGTTACTCAGAGACCAACACTGAAGCTTTCTTT. It is translated as CASSYSETNTEAFF.

V and J are TRBV7-3 and TRBJ1-1; 9 bases are a match to TRBD1. The V gene's germline CDR1 is SGHTA and CDR2 FQGTGA. The length of the CDR3 is 15 residues. V lost 4 bases, J lost 4 bases, and 7 bases stayed unmatched. CDR3 sequence: CASSSTGGTGTEAFF. The CDR3 region has the DNA TGTGCCAGCAGCTCCACAGGGGGCACTGGCACTGAAGCTTTCTTT.